A selection of T cell receptor beta chains follows, all from one sample in a study of a mutant IDH1 vaccine in newly diagnosed glioma. Clones were sequenced by immunoSEQ multiplex PCR, and TCRdb holds only the in-frame ones, with some missing. The table includes 60,000 to 85,000 clones, 75% to 85% detected once. The sequencing used PBMCs, collected from a glioma patient treated with radiotherapy, temozolomide or both. The receptors originated from a man aged 45-60 years with glioma. Both conserved end residues are part of each CDR3. D genes are given only for firm matches. Where a row states a size, it is once, few, many or the class of an expanded clone; other rows omit it.

>TRBJ2-5|many|TRBV29-1|NA
CSTDGQETQYF
TGCAGCACTGACGGTCAAGAGACCCAGTACTTC
>TRBJ1-3|NA|TRBV5-4|NA
CASSFSGNTIYF
TGTGCCAGCAGCTTCTCTGGAAACACCATATATTTT
>TRBJ2-7|NA|TRBV7-8|NA
CASSLAVWVLNEQYF
TGTGCCAGCAGCTTAGCGGTTTGGGTGTTGAACGAGCAGTACTTC
>TRBJ2-5|NA|TRBV2|NA
CASNRELVEETQYF
TGTGCCAGCAATAGGGAGTTGGTAGAAGAGACCCAGTACTTC
>TRBJ2-7|NA|TRBV2|NA
CASSEALLRGPSNF
TGTGCCAGCAGTGAAGCGCTCCTAAGGGGTCCTTCGAACTTC
>TRBJ2-1|NA|TRBV6-1|TRBD2
CASSPGTSGGGFF
TGTGCCAGCAGCCCCGGGACTAGCGGGGGCGGGTTCTTC
>TRBJ1-1|NA|TRBV5-4|NA
CASSLAGASTEAFF
TGTGCCAGCAGCTTAGCAGGGGCCAGCACTGAAGCTTTCTTT
>TRBJ1-1|NA|TRBV2|NA
CASSESYNTEAFF
TGTGCCAGCAGTGAAAGCTATAACACTGAAGCTTTCTTT
>TRBJ2-7|NA|TRBV6-5|TRBD1
CASHSGDSYEQYF
TGTGCCAGCCACTCCGGGGACAGCTACGAGCAGTACTTC
>TRBJ1-4|once|TRBV7-2|NA
CASSLRRTDDNEKLFF
TGTGCCAGCAGCCTCAGGAGGACAGATGACAATGAAAAACTGTTTTTT
>TRBJ2-7|NA|TRBV25-1|NA
CASAPLGTFSYEQYF
TGTGCCAGTGCTCCGTTGGGGACATTCTCCTACGAGCAGTACTTC
>TRBJ1-1|NA|TRBV2|NA
CASIVGGPGTEAFF
TGTGCCAGCATCGTAGGAGGGCCGGGGACTGAAGCTTTCTTT
>TRBJ2-7|NA|TRBV7-2|NA
CASSLGPGQYF
TGTGCCAGCAGCCTTGGACCAGGGCAGTACTTC
>TRBJ1-1|NA|TRBV7-2|NA
CASSLAPGPRDTEAFF
TGTGCCAGCAGCTTAGCGCCGGGTCCCCGGGACACTGAAGCTTTCTTT
>TRBJ2-3|NA|TRBV19|TRBD1
CASSITGGRTDTQYF
TGTGCCAGTAGTATAACAGGGGGTCGGACAGATACGCAGTATTTT
>TRBJ2-5|NA|TRBV7-2|NA
CASSLGYAWRIQETQYF
TGTGCCAGCAGCTTAGGTTATGCGTGGCGTATCCAAGAGACCCAGTACTTC
>TRBJ2-1|NA|TRBV2|NA
CASSEASGAYNEQFF
TGTGCCAGCAGTGAAGCTAGCGGAGCCTACAATGAGCAGTTCTTC
>TRBJ2-7|NA|TRBV9|TRBD1
CASKRAGQASYEQYF
TGTGCCAGCAAAAGGGCGGGACAGGCGTCCTACGAGCAGTACTTC
>TRBJ2-1|few|TRBV19|TRBD2
CASTQWGGSYNEQFF
TGTGCCAGTACCCAATGGGGGGGCTCCTACAATGAGCAGTTCTTC
>TRBJ1-4|once|TRBV9|NA
CASSSGSRGNEKLFF
TGTGCCAGCAGCTCAGGATCCAGGGGAAATGAAAAACTGTTTTTT
>TRBJ2-5|NA|TRBV5-6|TRBD1
CASSFSWTGKETQYF
TGTGCCAGCAGCTTTTCCTGGACAGGGAAAGAGACCCAGTACTTC
>TRBJ1-6|NA|TRBV10-3|NA
CAISVGADRGSPLHF
TGTGCCATCAGTGTGGGGGCTGACCGAGGTTCACCCCTCCACTTT
>TRBJ1-2|once|TRBV30|NA
CAWRTRQAQGGYTF
TGTGCCTGGAGAACTCGACAGGCCCAGGGTGGCTACACCTTC
>TRBJ2-1|few|TRBV9|NA
CASSVSGSEQFF
TGTGCCAGCAGCGTTTCGGGGAGTGAGCAGTTCTTC
>TRBJ1-3|NA|TRBV6-1|NA
CASSAREFGWNTIYF
TGTGCCAGCAGTGCCCGGGAGTTTGGCTGGAACACCATATATTTT
>TRBJ1-2|few|TRBV14|NA
CASSQVGQNYGYTF
TGTGCCAGCAGCCAAGTAGGACAGAACTATGGCTACACCTTC
>TRBJ2-7|NA|TRBV5-4|NA
CASSSDPAVGEQYF
TGTGCCAGCAGCTCGGACCCAGCGGTGGGCGAGCAGTACTTC
>TRBJ1-2|NA|TRBV4-1|NA
CASSQFSGQHGYTF
TGCGCCAGCAGCCAATTCTCAGGACAGCATGGCTACACCTTC
>TRBJ1-2|NA|TRBV6-6|NA
CASASRVSGYGYTF
TGTGCCAGCGCCAGCCGGGTCTCAGGGTATGGCTACACCTTC
>TRBJ1-4|NA|TRBV19|NA
CASRTVWTSNEKLFF
TGTGCCAGTAGGACGGTCTGGACAAGTAATGAAAAACTGTTTTTT
>TRBJ1-2|NA|TRBV7-9|NA
CASSGGPGYGYTF
TGTGCCAGCAGCGGGGGCCCGGGGTATGGCTACACCTTC
>TRBJ2-5|few|TRBV10-3|NA
CAISDPREGETQYF
TGTGCCATCAGTGACCCTCGGGAAGGAGAGACCCAGTACTTC
>TRBJ1-2|NA|TRBV30|NA
CAWSRPPGLLDYGYTF
TGTGCCTGGAGCCGTCCTCCGGGGCTCCTTGACTATGGCTACACCTTC
>TRBJ2-1|NA|TRBV7-2|NA
CASSLGGRSYNEQFF
TGTGCCAGCAGCTTAGGTGGCAGATCATACAATGAGCAGTTCTTC
>TRBJ1-1|NA|TRBV27|NA
CASSSPHFNTEAFF
TGTGCCAGCAGTTCCCCTCATTTTAACACTGAAGCTTTCTTT
>TRBJ1-2|NA|TRBV4-1|NA
CASSQVEGDYYGYTF
TGCGCCAGCAGCCAAGTCGAGGGGGATTACTATGGCTACACCTTC
>TRBJ2-1|NA|TRBV7-2|TRBD1
CASSFGGDRDRRIF
TGTGCCAGCAGCTTCGGAGGGGACCGGGACAGGCGCATCTTC
>TRBJ1-2|NA|TRBV7-2|TRBD1
CASSFSQGEYGYTF
TGTGCCAGCAGCTTTAGCCAGGGGGAATATGGCTACACCTTC
>TRBJ1-1|NA|TRBV19|NA
CASSRTAPVEAFF
TGTGCCAGTAGTAGGACAGCACCCGTTGAAGCTTTCTTT
>TRBJ2-7|NA|TRBV29-1|TRBD1
CSVATQGEGEQYF
TGCAGCGTGGCCACACAGGGGGAAGGCGAGCAGTACTTC
>TRBJ1-1|NA|TRBV27|NA
CASSYGPEAFF
TGTGCCAGCAGTTATGGACCTGAAGCTTTCTTT
>TRBJ1-3|few|TRBV30|NA
CAWSYISSGNTIYF
TGTGCCTGGAGTTACATCTCCTCTGGAAACACCATATATTTT
>TRBJ1-3|once|TRBV6-5|NA
CASSSSYSGNTIYF
TGTGCCAGCAGTTCTTCTTATTCTGGAAACACCATATATTTT
>TRBJ1-3|NA|TRBV10-3|NA
CAISESGGDTIYF
TGTGCCATCAGTGAGTCAGGGGGGGACACCATATATTTT
>TRBJ2-1|NA|TRBV7-9|NA
CASSLGGAGARDEQFF
TGTGCCAGCAGCTTAGGTGGCGCAGGGGCCAGGGATGAGCAGTTCTTC
>TRBJ2-7|NA|TRBV27|NA
CASSPALGYEQYF
TGTGCCAGCAGCCCGGCGCTAGGCTACGAGCAGTACTTC
>TRBJ2-7|NA|TRBV30|NA
CAGQAGTYEQYF
TGTGCCGGGCAGGCAGGGACCTACGAGCAGTACTTC
>TRBJ1-4|few|TRBV15|NA
CATRLGLTARDEKLFF
TGTGCCACCAGATTGGGGCTGACAGCGCGTGATGAAAAACTGTTTTTT